This T cell receptor beta chain was documented in a study of cytomegalovirus exposure and HLA in healthy donors. Study-wide results and caveats: Segments of the TCR beta V type were, in most cases, productive about 90% or about 30% of the time in an earlier analysis. Most CMV-associated TCR beta chains were later found to appear HLA-restricted. In a later analysis, HLA-associated TCR beta chains were more clonally expanded than equally common others.

In the PCR, 60 Vbeta and 13 Jbeta primers were used. Produced via immunoSEQ multiplex PCR; TCRdb's table is partial and in-frame only. The repertoire consists of some 130,000 clones, with roughly 80% occurring once and the leading ten covering about 3.1%. Germline V gives CDR1 MNHNS, CDR2 SASEGT. The CDR3 length is 13 residues. V lost 8 bases to trimming and J lost 4 bases, with 12 bases between them. To note about this clone: What it binds is not known.

V gene TRBV6-1 combines with J gene TRBJ2-1; possible D gene TRBD1, 6 bases. The sequence came from a man aged 40-49 years in good health and CMV-seronegative. Sequencing used PBMCs. In nucleotides, the CDR3 is TGTGCCAGCCGGGACACACTATACAATGAGCAGTTCTTC. Its translation: CASRDTLYNEQFF.